The clone carrying this T cell receptor beta chain has just a few counts. Its antigen is not known. It was via CD45RO/CCR7/CD25/CD127/CD95/CD27 that CD4+ naive, central memory, regulatory and stem cell-like memory cells were sorted. This entry belongs to a study of beta chain features in type 1 diabetes. There are 13 residues in the CDR3. The germline V and J ends were trimmed by 3 bases and 2 bases, with 7 bases remaining between them. The germline V gene encodes CDR1 KGHSH and CDR2 LQKENI. The study reverse transcribed the entire isolated RNA, so it sequenced expressed TCRB transcripts. Measured with immunoSEQ multiplex PCR; TCRdb has only the in-frame clones, and not every one. The data contain about 150,000 clones, just over 9% of them singletons. Study outcomes and limitations: With patients and controls alike, PCR might favor shorter templates to an equal degree. VDJ junctions from patients with type 1 diabetes contained fewer insertions and more deletions. Type 1 diabetes patients had moderately but significantly shorter TCRB CDR3s in all four CD4+ subsets.

The sequence was collected from a man aged 18 to 29 in good health. Sequencing was carried out using central memory CD4+ T cells from blood. The rearrangement joins TRBV18 to TRBJ1-2; unclear D gene. CDR3: CASSPDKNYGYTF. CDR3 nucleotide sequence: TGTGCCAGCTCACCCGACAAAAACTATGGCTACACCTTC.